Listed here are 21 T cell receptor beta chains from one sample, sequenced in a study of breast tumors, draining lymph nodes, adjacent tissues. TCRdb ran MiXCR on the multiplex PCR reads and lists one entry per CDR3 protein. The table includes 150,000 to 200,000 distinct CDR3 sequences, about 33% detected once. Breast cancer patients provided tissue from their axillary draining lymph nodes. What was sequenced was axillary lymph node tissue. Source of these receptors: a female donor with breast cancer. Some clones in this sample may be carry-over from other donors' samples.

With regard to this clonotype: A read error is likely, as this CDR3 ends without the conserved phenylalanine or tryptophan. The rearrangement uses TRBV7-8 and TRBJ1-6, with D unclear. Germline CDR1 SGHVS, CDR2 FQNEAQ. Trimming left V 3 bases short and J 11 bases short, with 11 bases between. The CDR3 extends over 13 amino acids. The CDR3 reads CASSFGQNPPLHL. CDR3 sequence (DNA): TGTGCCAGCAGCTTTGGTCAGAATCCACCCCTCCACCTT.

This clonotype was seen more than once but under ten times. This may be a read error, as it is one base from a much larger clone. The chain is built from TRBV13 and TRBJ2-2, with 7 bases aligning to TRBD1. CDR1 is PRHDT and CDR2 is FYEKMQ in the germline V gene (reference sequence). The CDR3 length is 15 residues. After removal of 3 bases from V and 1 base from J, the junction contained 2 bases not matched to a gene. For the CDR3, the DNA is TGTGCCAGCAGCTTGCGGACAGGGAACACCGGGGAGCTGTTTTTT. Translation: CASSLRTGNTGELFF.

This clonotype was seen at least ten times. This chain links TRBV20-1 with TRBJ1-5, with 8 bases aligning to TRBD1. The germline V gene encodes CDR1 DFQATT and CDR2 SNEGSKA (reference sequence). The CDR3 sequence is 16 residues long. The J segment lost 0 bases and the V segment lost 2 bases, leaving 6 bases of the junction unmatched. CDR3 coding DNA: TGCAGTGCTAGAAAGGACAGGGTTCATAGCAATCAGCCCCAGCATTTT. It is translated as CSARKDRVHSNQPQHF.

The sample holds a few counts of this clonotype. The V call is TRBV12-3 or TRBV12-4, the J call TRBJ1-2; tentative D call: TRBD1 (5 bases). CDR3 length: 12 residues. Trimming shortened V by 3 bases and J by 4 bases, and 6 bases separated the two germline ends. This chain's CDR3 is CASSFDSYGYTF. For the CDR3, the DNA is TGTGCCAGCAGTTTCGACAGCTATGGCTACACCTTC.

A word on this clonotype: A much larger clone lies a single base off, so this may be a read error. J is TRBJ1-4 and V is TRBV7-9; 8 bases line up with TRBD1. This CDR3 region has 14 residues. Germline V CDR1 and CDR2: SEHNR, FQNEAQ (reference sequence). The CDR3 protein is CASSLDRAHEELFF. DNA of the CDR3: TGTGCCAGCAGCTTGGACAGGGCACATGAAGAACTGTTTTTT.

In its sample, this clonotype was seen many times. The DNA of the CDR3 is TGTGCCAGCTCACGGGACAGAAACTACGAGCAGTACTTC. Translation gives CASSRDRNYEQYF. The rearrangement links TRBV18 to TRBJ2-7; 7 bases map to TRBD1. Germline CDR1 KGHSH, CDR2 LQKENI. The CDR3 extends over 13 amino acids. J was trimmed by 3 bases and V by 4 bases; bases with no gene match: 3.

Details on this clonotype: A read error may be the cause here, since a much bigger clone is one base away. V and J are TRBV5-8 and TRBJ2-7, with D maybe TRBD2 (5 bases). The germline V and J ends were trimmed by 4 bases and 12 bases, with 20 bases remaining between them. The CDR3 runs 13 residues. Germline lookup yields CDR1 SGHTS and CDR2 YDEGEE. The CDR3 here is CASSTIPRGERYF. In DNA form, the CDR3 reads TGTGCCAGCAGCACCATACCCCGGGGTGAACGGTACTTC.

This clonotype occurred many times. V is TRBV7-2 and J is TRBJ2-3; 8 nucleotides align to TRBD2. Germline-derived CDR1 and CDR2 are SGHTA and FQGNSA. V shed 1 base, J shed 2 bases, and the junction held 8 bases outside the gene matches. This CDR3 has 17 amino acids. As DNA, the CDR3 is TGTGCCAGCAGCTTAGAGGCTAGCGGGCGCGCCACAGATACGCAGTATTTT. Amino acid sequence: CASSLEASGRATDTQYF.

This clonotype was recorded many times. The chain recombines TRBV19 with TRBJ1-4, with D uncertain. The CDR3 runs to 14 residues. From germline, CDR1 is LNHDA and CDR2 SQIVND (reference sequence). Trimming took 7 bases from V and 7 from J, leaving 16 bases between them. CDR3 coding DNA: TGTGCCAGTATTTCCGCCGGCAGATCTGAAAAACTGTTTTTT. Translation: CASISAGRSEKLFF.

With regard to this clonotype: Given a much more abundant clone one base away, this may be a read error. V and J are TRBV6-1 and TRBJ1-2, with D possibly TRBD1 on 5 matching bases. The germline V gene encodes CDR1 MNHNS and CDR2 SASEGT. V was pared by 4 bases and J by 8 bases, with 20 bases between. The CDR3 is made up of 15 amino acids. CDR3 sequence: CASSGEGLLSYGYTF. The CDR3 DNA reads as TGTGCCAGCAGTGGGGAGGGGCTTTTATCGTACGGCTACACCTTC.

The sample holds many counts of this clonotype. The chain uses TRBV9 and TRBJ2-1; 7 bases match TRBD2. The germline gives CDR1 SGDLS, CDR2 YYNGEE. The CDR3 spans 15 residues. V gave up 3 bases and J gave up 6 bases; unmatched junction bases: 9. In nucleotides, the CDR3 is TGTGCCAGCAGCGACGGGGGGAACTCAGGCAATGAGCAGTTCTTC. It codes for CASSDGGNSGNEQFF.

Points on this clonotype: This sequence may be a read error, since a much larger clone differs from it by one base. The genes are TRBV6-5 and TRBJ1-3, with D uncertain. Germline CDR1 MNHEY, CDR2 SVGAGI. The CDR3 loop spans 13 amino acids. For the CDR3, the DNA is TGTGCCAGCAGTTACTTTAGAGGAAACGCCATATATTTT. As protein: CASSYFRGNAIYF.

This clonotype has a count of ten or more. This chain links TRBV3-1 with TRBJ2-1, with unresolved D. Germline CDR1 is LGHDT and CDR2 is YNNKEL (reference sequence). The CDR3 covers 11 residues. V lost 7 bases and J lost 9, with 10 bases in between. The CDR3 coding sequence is TGTGCCAGCACATGGAAGGGTGAGCAGTTCTTC. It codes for CASTWKGEQFF.

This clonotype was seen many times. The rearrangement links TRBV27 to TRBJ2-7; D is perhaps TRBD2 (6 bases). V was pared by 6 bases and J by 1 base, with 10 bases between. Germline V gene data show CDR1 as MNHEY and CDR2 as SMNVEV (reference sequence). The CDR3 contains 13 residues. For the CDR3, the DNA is TGTGCCAGCAGCTTCGGGGGTTCCTACGAGCAGTACTTC. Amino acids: CASSFGGSYEQYF.

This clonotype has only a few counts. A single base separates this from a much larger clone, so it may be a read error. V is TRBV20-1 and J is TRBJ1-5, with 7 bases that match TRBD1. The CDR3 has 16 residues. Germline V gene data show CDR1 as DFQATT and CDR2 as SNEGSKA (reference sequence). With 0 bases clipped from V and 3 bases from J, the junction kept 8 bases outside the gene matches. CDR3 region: CSARDLGGGTNQPQHF. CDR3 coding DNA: TGCAGTGCTAGAGATCTAGGAGGGGGCACCAATCAGCCCCAGCATTTT.

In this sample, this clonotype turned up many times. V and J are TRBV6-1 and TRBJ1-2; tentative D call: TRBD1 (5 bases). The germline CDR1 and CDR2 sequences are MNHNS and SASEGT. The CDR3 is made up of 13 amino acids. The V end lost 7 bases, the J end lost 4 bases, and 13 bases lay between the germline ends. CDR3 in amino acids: CASKGTGVYGYTF. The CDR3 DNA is TGTGCCAGCAAGGGGACGGGAGTCTATGGCTACACCTTC.

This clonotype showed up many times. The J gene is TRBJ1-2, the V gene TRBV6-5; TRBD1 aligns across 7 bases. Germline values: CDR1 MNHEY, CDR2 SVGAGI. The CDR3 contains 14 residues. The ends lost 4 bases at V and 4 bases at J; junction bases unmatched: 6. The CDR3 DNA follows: TGTGCCAGCAGTTCCCAGGGGGGACTCTATGGCTACACCTTC. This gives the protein CASSSQGGLYGYTF.

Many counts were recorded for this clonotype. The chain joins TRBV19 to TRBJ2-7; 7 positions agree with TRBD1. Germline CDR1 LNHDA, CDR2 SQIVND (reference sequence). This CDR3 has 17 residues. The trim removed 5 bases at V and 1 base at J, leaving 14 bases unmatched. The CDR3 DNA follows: TGTGCCAGTAGTCCAGGGACAGCCGGGGTGTTATCCTACGAGCAGTACTTC. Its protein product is CASSPGTAGVLSYEQYF.

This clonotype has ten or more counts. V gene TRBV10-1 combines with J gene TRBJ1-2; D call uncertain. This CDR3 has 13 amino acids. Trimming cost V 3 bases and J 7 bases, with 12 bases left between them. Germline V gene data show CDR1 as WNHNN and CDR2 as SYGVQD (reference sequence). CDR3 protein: CASSEYRSGGYTF. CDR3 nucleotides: TGCGCCAGCAGTGAATACCGCAGCGGTGGCTACACCTTC.

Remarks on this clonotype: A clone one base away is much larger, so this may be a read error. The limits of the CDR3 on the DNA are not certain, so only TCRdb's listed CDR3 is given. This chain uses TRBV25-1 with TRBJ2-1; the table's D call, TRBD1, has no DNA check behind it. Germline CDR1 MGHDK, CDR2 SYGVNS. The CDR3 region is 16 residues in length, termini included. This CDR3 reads CASSQDWAGGSNERFF.

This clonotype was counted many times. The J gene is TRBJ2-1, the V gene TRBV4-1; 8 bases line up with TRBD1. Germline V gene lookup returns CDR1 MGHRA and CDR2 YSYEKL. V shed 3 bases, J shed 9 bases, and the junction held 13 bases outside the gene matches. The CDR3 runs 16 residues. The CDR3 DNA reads TGCGCCAGCAGCCATCTCCCGGGACAGGCGCGGACTGAGCAGTTCTTC. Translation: CASSHLPGQARTEQFF.